This T cell receptor (beta chain) was identified in a study of CD8 T cells in ankylosing spondylitis. In this sample, this clonotype turned up a few times. What it binds is unknown. CDR1 and CDR2 from the germline V gene are ENHRY and SYGVKD. The CDR3 has 16 residues. Germline trimming cut 3 bases from V and 6 bases from J; bases unmatched to any gene: 6. General observations from the study: Matched synovial fluid from ankylosing spondylitis patients was reported to be enriched for disease-linked clones. Among TCR beta sequences, a motif of eight highly homologous variants appeared characteristic of ankylosing spondylitis blood. In peripheral blood, disease-linked CD8+ clones occurred at relatively low frequencies.

Library preparation for TCR beta used quantitative 5'-RACE with molecular barcodes. TCRdb itself ran the 5' RACE reads through MiXCR, one entry per CDR3 protein. The sample carries about 480,000 distinct CDR3 sequences, 15% to 20% recorded once. The sequence derives from a male donor with ankylosing spondylitis. The rearrangement links TRBV10-3 to TRBJ2-2, with 11 positions matching TRBD1. Sequenced sample: blood, either unsorted or a sorted T cell fraction (not recorded which). In DNA, the CDR3 is TGTGCCATCAGTGACCCCGGACAGGGGGCGGCCGGGGAGCTGTTTTTT. Its translation is CAISDPGQGAAGELFF.